This TCR beta chain was profiled in a study of vaccination effects on CD4 cells after COVID-19. Antigen-specific CD4+ T cells were first expanded with viral peptide pools by the ViraFEST assay and only then sequenced. Subsequent to less than eleven days of culture, CD4+ T cells were isolated. PCR confirmed that the person was infected with SARS-CoV-2 between March and December 2020. Comment on this clone: Its matching antigen is unknown.

Germline loops: CDR1 SGHTA, CDR2 FQGTGA. Trimming removed 0 bases at V and 5 bases at J, with 15 bases between. The CDR3 has 16 amino acids. Clones were read by immunoSEQ multiplex PCR, and TCRdb kept only the in-frame ones, dropping some. The data hold roughly 25,000 clones, with approximately 80% observed a single time. The V gene is TRBV7-3, the J gene TRBJ2-3; either TRBD1 or TRBD2 may supply D (5 bases each). This TCR was recovered from a human donor who had a prior SARS-CoV-2 infection. The material was CD4+ T cells from PBMCs cultured with HCoV-NL63 spike peptides, obtained before COVID-19 vaccination. The CDR3 region is CASSLTPQGPEDTQYF. In DNA, the CDR3 is TGTGCCAGCAGCTTAACCCCGCAGGGACCCGAAGATACGCAGTATTTT.